Listed below are T cell receptor beta chains from one sample, sequenced in a study of blood T cell repertoires in COVID-19. Some clones are missing from TCRdb's copy, which holds only in-frame ones; the method was immunoSEQ multiplex PCR. The sample has more than 300,000 clones, about 84% seen once. The specimen sequenced was peripheral blood. Receptor source: a woman aged 50 to 60 with acute or convalescent COVID-19. Both conserved end residues are part of each CDR3. The order of the fields is V gene, D gene, J gene, CDR3 protein. A D gene is named only where the DNA matches it firmly.

TRBV3-1/TRBV3-2	NA	TRBJ1-2	CASSQGGGFGGYTF
TRBV10-3	TRBD1	TRBJ1-2	CAISPTGTGGIYGYTF
TRBV14	NA	TRBJ2-1	CASSQVSSLNEQFF
TRBV24-1	TRBD2	TRBJ2-5	CATSDPPLAGGDETQYF
TRBV27	TRBD2	TRBJ2-4	CASSPTASGLNNKNIQYF
TRBV6-5	NA	TRBJ1-1	CASSYLQGLEAFF
TRBV7-3	NA	TRBJ1-2	CASSLIPGHANYGYTF
TRBV5-1	NA	TRBJ2-7	CASSWRSGDMGEQYF
TRBV3-1/TRBV3-2	TRBD1	TRBJ2-5	CASSRRGTEQETQYF
TRBV5-1	TRBD2	TRBJ2-7	CASSPYPSGSQRDEQYF
TRBV27	TRBD2	TRBJ2-1	CASSSRTSGRFDNEQFF